One and the same sample provided the 16 T cell receptor beta chains below, sequenced in a study of T cells in Graves' hyperthyroidism and ophthalmopathy. Researchers took RNA transcripts and amplified the TCR beta CDR3 regions from them. During a first-round RT-PCR of the TCR CDR3, the HTBI primer set was used. One entry per CDR3 protein results from TCRdb running MiXCR on the multiplex PCR reads. Of a few hundred thousand distinct CDR3 sequences in the sample, just over 45% were seen once. Specimen: peripheral blood or thyroid tissue (not recorded which). The receptors derive from a woman aged 18-30 years with Graves' hyperthyroidism.

This chain links TRBV5-8 with TRBJ2-3; 7 bases fit TRBD2. Germline CDR1 reads SGHTS; CDR2 reads YDEGEE. The CDR3 consists of 15 residues. J was trimmed by 2 bases and V by 4 bases; bases with no gene match: 7. Here the CDR3 DNA reads TGTGCCAGCAGCCCGCGGACTAGAGCCACAGATACGCAGTATTTT. This encodes CASSPRTRATDTQYF.

The rearrangement joins TRBV7-2 to TRBJ1-1; no definite D call. V gave up 8 bases and J gave up 7 bases, with 11 bases separating them. The germline CDR1 and CDR2 sequences are SGHTA and FQGNSA. The CDR3 runs 11 residues. In nucleotides, the CDR3 is TGTGCCAGCGGTGGCGCCAGTGAAGCTTTCTTT. Its translation is CASGGASEAFF.

This chain connects TRBV29-1 to TRBJ1-5; 7 bases are a match to TRBD1. The V gene's germline CDR1 is SQVTM and CDR2 ANQGSEA. V was pared by 4 bases and J by 5 bases, with 8 bases of the junction left unmatched. The CDR3 sequence is 14 residues long. The chain's CDR3 is CSVVVGGAHQPQHF. DNA of the CDR3: TGCAGCGTTGTCGTAGGGGGCGCGCATCAGCCCCAGCATTTT.

A single count supports this clonotype. Since no conserved phenylalanine or tryptophan closes the CDR3, a read error is the likely cause. The chain recombines TRBV4-3 with TRBJ1-3, with D possibly being TRBD1 (5 bases). Trimming shortened V by 4 bases and J by 0 bases, and 10 bases separated the two germline ends. This CDR3 spans 15 amino acids. The germline gives CDR1 LGHNA, CDR2 YSLEER. CDR3 amino acids: CASSPSDNSGNTIYS. CDR3 nucleotides: TGCGCCAGCAGCCCGTCGGACAACTCTGGAAACACCATATATTCT.

This clonotype occurred many times. The V gene is TRBV7-3, the J gene TRBJ2-6; 9 nucleotides agree with TRBD1. CDR3 size: 17 residues. The V segment lost 6 bases and the J segment 0 bases; nucleotides outside the gene matches: 6. CDR1 SGHTA and CDR2 FQGTGA come from the germline V gene. The CDR3 nucleotides read TGTGCCAGCAGGACAGGGACAGGGCGCTCTGGGGCCAACGTCCTGACTTTC. It specifies CASRTGTGRSGANVLTF. Full variable domain (outside the CDR3, taken from reference TRBV7-3 and TRBJ2-6): GAGVSQTPSNKVTEKGKYVELRCDPISGHTALYWYRQSLGQGPEFLIYFQGTGAADDSGLPNDRFFAVRPEGSVSTLKIQRTERGDSAVYLCASRTGTGRSGANVLTFGAGSRLTVL.

The sample holds many counts of this clonotype. This chain uses TRBV24-1 with TRBJ1-1; no reliable D call. The CDR3 extends over 11 amino acids. Germline V gene lookup returns CDR1 KGHDR and CDR2 SFDVKD. V shed 0 bases and J shed 10 bases, with 5 bases lying between them. The CDR3 region has the DNA TGTGCCACCAGTGATTTGGATGGAGCTTTCTTT. This encodes CATSDLDGAFF.

The genes are TRBV2 and TRBJ2-7; D is possibly TRBD1 (5 bases). Germline loops: CDR1 SNHLY, CDR2 FYNNEI. The CDR3 extends over 14 amino acids. Trimming took 3 bases from V and 6 from J, leaving 15 bases between them. The CDR3, as DNA: TGTGCCAGCAGTGATGCGGACAACCCCTTCGAGCAGTACTTC. As protein: CASSDADNPFEQYF.

Regarding this clonotype: One base away lies a much larger clone, so this may be a sequencing read error. The CDR3 nucleotides read TGCAGCGCTGGGAGGGAGCAGTACTTC. Encoded protein: CSAGREQYF. This chain links TRBV7-9 with TRBJ2-7; D might be TRBD2 (6 bases). Germline V CDR1 and CDR2: SEHNR, FQNEAQ (reference sequence). CDR3 size: 9 residues.

V is TRBV20-1 and J is TRBJ2-7; 7 nucleotides line up with TRBD2. From germline, CDR1 is DFQATT and CDR2 SNEGSKA (reference sequence). The CDR3 has 14 residues. CDR3 sequence: CSCGSHQGSYEQYF. The DNA for the CDR3 is TGCAGCTGCGGGAGCCACCAGGGATCCTACGAGCAGTACTTC.

The chain links TRBV5-6 to TRBJ2-2; 14 bases line up with TRBD2. V gave up 3 bases and J gave up 8 bases; unmatched junction bases: 9. Germline V lookup: CDR1 SGHDT, CDR2 YYEEEE. This CDR3 region has 17 residues. The CDR3 loop is CASSSGTGLAGEGELFF. CDR3 in DNA: TGTGCCAGCAGCTCTGGGACGGGACTAGCGGGAGAGGGGGAGCTGTTTTTT.

This clonotype was recorded a few times. The chain has TRBV7-2 and TRBJ2-2; D remains ambiguous. V dropped 1 base and J dropped 13 bases, with 13 bases sitting between them. The CDR3 length is 13 residues. Germline assignment: CDR1 SGHTA and CDR2 FQGNSA. The CDR3 region is CASSLELGFGLFF. CDR3 nucleotides: TGTGCCAGCAGCTTAGAGCTCGGATTTGGGCTGTTTTTT. The whole variable domain, filled in from reference TRBV7-2 and TRBJ2-2, reads GAGVSQSPSNKVTEKGKDVELRCDPISGHTALYWYRQSLGQGLEFLIYFQGNSAPDKSGLPSDRFSAERTGGSVSTLTIQRTQQEDSAVYLCASSLELGFGLFFGEGSRLTVL.

This chain links TRBV10-2 with TRBJ1-2; D is perhaps TRBD1 (5 bases). V shed 10 bases and J shed 8 bases, with 14 bases lying between them. The CDR3 totals 11 residues. Germline V gives CDR1 WSHSY, CDR2 SAAADI. The CDR3 sequence is CATDPGYGYTF. For the CDR3, the DNA is TGCGCCACCGATCCAGGGTACGGCTACACCTTC.

This clonotype was picked up many times. V and J are TRBV20-1 and TRBJ1-2, with TRBD1 matching over 8 bases. After removal of 5 bases from V and 4 bases from J, the junction contained 21 bases not matched to a gene. This CDR3 is built from 18 residues. The germline CDR1 and CDR2 sequences are DFQATT and SNEGSKA (reference sequence). In DNA, the CDR3 is TGCAGTGCTCCCCCACCGGGACAGGAATCCTGGAGGCCCTATGGCTACACCTTC. Translating it yields CSAPPPGQESWRPYGYTF.

The CDR3 protein is CASRPRSTGELFF. In nucleotides, the CDR3 is TGTGCCAGCAGGCCCAGAAGCACCGGGGAGCTGTTTTTT. V gene TRBV12-3 or TRBV12-4 combines with J gene TRBJ2-2; unclear D gene. The V and J ends lost 6 bases and 4 bases respectively, with 9 bases between them. CDR3 length equals 13 residues.

Concerning this clonotype: This may be a read error, as it is one base from a much larger clone. The chain couples TRBV10-3 to TRBJ2-6, with D uncertain. The CDR3 is made up of 14 amino acids. Germline V gene sequence: CDR1 ENHRY, CDR2 SYGVKD. CDR3 coding DNA: TGTGCCAGCAGAATACTATCTGAGGCCAACGTCCTGACTTTC. It is translated as CASRILSEANVLTF.

This clonotype was found many times. J is TRBJ2-5 and V is TRBV20-1; D ambiguous. There are 12 residues in the CDR3. V shed 4 bases and J shed 5 bases, with 11 bases lying between them. The germline V gene encodes CDR1 DFQATT and CDR2 SNEGSKA (reference sequence). In DNA, the CDR3 is TGCAGTGCTACCAGATCACGCGAGACCCAGTACTTC. Residues: CSATRSRETQYF.